Reported below is one T cell receptor beta chain. Sequenced by immunoSEQ multiplex PCR; TCRdb stores in-frame clones only, minus some. The table records fewer than 400,000 clones, 67% of them present only once. Looked up from germline, CDR1 is SGHVS and CDR2 is FQNEAQ. This CDR3 comprises 17 residues. The V segment lost 4 bases and the J segment 3 bases; nucleotides outside the gene matches: 6. The entry originates in a study of cytotoxic CD8 clonotypes in ibrutinib-treated CLL. The material was PBMCs, obtained after 36 months of ibrutinib treatment. This sequence was found in a human donor with chronic lymphocytic leukemia. The chain uses TRBV7-8 and TRBJ2-3, with 14 bases that match TRBD2. The CDR3 region has the DNA TGTGCCAGCAGCTCAAGACTAGCGGGAGGGCTAACAGATACGCAGTATTTT. It yields the protein CASSSRLAGGLTDTQYF.